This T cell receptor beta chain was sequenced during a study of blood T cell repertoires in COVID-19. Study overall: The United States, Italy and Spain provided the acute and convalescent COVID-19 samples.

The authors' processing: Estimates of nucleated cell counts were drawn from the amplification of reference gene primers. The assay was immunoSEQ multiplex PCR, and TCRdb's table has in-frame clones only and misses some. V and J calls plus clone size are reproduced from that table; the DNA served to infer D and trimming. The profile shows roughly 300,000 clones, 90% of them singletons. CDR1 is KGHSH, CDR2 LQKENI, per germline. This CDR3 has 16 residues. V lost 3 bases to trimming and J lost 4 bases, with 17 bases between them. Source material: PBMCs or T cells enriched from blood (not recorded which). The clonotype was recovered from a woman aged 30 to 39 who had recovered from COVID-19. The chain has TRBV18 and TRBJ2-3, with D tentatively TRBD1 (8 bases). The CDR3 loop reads CASSPKQGGLADTQYF. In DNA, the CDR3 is TGTGCCAGCTCACCCAAACAGGGGGGGCTCGCAGATACGCAGTATTTT.